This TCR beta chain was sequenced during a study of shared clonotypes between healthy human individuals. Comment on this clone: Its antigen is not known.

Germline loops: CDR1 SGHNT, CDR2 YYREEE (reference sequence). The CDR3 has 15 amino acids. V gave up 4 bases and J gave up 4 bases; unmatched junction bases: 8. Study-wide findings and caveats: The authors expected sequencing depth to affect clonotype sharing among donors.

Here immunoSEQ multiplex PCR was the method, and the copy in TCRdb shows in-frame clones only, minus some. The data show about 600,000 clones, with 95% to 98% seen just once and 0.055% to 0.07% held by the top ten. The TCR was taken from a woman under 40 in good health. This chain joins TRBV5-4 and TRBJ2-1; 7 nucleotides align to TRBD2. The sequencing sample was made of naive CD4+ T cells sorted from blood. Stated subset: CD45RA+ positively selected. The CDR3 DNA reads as TGTGCCAGCAGCCAAAAGCGGGGAGATTACAATGAGCAGTTCTTC. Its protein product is CASSQKRGDYNEQFF.